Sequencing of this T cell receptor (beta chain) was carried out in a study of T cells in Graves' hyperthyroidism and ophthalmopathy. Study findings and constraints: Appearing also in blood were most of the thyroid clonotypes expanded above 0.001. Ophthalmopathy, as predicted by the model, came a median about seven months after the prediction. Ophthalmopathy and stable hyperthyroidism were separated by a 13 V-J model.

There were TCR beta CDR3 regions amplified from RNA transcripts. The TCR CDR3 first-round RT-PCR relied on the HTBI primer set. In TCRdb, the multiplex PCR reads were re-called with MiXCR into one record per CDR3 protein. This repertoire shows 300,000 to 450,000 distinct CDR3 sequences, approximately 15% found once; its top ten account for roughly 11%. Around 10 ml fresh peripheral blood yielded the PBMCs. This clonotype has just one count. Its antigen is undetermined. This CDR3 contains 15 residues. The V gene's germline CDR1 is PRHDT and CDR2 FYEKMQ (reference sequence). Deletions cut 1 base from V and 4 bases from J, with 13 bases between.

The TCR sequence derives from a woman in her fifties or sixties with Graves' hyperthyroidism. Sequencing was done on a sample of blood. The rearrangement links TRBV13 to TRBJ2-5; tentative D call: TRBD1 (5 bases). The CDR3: CASSLAGQRRETQYF. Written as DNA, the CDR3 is TGTGCCAGCAGCTTAGCAGGGCAGCGCCGAGAGACCCAGTACTTC.